This TCR beta chain was documented in a study of monozygotic twins with inflammatory bowel disease. Looked up from germline, CDR1 is MDHEN and CDR2 is SYDVKM. The CDR3 contains 15 residues. In the case of this clonotype: The antigen remains undetermined.

Eight reactions per sample, run separately, yielded cDNA. TCRdb reprocessed the 5' RACE reads, with one entry per CDR3 protein and no DNA. This sample's clone table lists approximately 420,000 distinct CDR3 sequences. Study findings and constraints: Distinguishing T cell subtypes was not possible.

The sequenced material came from blood. This chain links TRBV28 with TRBJ1-1; no DNA is available, so the TRBD1 call from TCRdb remains unchecked. The sequence was obtained from a human donor with ulcerative colitis or Crohn's disease, or a healthy co-twin of an affected twin (not recorded which). CDR3 sequence: CATAPPDRRYTEAFF.